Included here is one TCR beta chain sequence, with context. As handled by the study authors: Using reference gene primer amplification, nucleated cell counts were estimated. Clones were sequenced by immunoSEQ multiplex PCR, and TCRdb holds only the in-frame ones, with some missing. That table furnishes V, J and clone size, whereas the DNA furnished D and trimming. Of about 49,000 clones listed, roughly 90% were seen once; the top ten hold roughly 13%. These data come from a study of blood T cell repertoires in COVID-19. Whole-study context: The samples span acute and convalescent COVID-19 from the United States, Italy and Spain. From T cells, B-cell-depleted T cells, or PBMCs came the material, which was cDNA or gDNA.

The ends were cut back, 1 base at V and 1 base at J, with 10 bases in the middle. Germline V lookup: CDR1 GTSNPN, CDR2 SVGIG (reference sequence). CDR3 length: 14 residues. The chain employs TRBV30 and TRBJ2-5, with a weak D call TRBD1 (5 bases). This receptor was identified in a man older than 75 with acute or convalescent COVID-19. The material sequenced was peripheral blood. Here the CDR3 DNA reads TGTGCCTGGAGTGAGGGGTTACCCCAAGAGACCCAGTACTTC. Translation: CAWSEGLPQETQYF.